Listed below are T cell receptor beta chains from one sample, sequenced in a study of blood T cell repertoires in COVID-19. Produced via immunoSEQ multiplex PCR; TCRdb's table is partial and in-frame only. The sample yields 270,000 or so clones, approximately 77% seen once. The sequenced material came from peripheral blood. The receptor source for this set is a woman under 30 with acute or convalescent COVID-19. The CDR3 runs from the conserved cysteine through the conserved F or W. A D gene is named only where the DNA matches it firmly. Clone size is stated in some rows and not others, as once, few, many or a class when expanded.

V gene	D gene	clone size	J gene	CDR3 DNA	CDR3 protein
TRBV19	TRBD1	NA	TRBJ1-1	TGTGCCAGTAGTCCCGGGGACAGGGTGAACACTGAAGCTTTCTTT	CASSPGDRVNTEAFF
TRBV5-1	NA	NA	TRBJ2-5	TGCGCCAGCAGCTGGGGGCCTAACGGGATGTCCCCGCAAGAGACCCAGTACTTC	CASSWGPNGMSPQETQYF
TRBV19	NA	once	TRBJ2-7	TGTGCCAGTAGTATAGTTCCGGGCTACGAGCAGTACTTC	CASSIVPGYEQYF
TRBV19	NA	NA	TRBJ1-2	TGTGCCAGTAGTCGGGACTTAGGCTACACCTTC	CASSRDLGYTF
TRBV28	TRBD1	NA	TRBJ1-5	TGTGCCAGCAGAACGGGACAGGGAGGGGGATATAGCAATCAGCCCCAGCATTTT	CASRTGQGGGYSNQPQHF
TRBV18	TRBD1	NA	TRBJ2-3	TGTGCCAGCTCTCAAAAAAGGGACAGGGACCGGTCTAGCACAGATACGCAGTATTTT	CASSQKRDRDRSSTDTQYF
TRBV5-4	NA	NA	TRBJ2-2	TGTGCCAGCAGACCGGAGGGCACCGGGGAGCTGTTTTTT	CASRPEGTGELFF
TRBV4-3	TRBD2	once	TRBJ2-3	TGCGCCAGCAGCCACAGGCTTGCGGGACTAGCGGGAACAGATACGCAGTATTTT	CASSHRLAGLAGTDTQYF
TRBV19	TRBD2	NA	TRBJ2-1	TGTGCCAGTAAGCGGAATAGCGGGGCGGATGAGCAGTTCTTC	CASKRNSGADEQFF
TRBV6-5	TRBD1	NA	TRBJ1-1	TGTGCCAGCAAATGGGACAGGGGGCACACTGAAGCTTTCTTT	CASKWDRGHTEAFF
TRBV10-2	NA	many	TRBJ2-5	TGCGCCAGCAGTGGACAGGTCCAAGAGACCCAGTACTTC	CASSGQVQETQYF
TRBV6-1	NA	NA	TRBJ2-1	TGTGCCAGCAGTGATTTCGCGGGCCAGAGCTCCTACAATGAGCAGTTCTTC	CASSDFAGQSSYNEQFF
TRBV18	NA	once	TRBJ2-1	TGTGCCAGCACTCGGGACTCCTCTGAGCAGTTCTTC	CASTRDSSEQFF
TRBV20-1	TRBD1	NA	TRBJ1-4	TGCAGTGCTAGTCCCGGACAGGCAAATGAAAAACTGTTTTTT	CSASPGQANEKLFF
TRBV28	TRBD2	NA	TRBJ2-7	TGTGCCAGCAGTTGGGGCCCGGGACTAGCGGCATACGAGCAGTACTTC	CASSWGPGLAAYEQYF
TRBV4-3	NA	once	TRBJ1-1	TGCGCCAGCAGCCAAGCTACAGGGAAGCGTCATATGAACACTGAAGCTTTCTTT	CASSQATGKRHMNTEAFF
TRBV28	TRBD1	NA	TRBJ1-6	TGTGCCAGCAGCCGCCTGGGACTCAGGGGGCCGTCACCCCTCCACTTT	CASSRLGLRGPSPLHF
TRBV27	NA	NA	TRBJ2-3	TGTGCCAGCAGTTCAGGGGGGACGGATACGCAGTATTTT	CASSSGGTDTQYF
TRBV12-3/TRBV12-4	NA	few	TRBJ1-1	TGTGCCAGCAGTTTAAGGATTGAGGGACTCGCTTTCTTT	CASSLRIEGLAFF
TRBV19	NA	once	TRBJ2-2	TGTGCCAGTAGTATGGAAAGGGCGGGGCCGAACGGGGAGCTGTTTTTT	CASSMERAGPNGELFF
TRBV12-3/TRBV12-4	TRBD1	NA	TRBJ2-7	TGTGCCAGCAGTTCACAGACAGGGGGCGAGCAGTACTTC	CASSSQTGGEQYF
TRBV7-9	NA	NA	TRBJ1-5	TGTGCCAGCAGCTTAGGGCAGTATAGCAATCAGCCCCAGCATTTT	CASSLGQYSNQPQHF
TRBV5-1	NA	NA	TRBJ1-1	TGCGCCAGCAGCTTGGCCGTCGGCACTGAAGCTTTCTTT	CASSLAVGTEAFF
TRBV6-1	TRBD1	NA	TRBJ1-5	TGTGCCAGCAGGGACAGGGTAGGGCAGCCCCAGCATTTT	CASRDRVGQPQHF
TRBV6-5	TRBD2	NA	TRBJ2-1	TGTGCCAGCAGCGGGACTAACCATTATGAGCAGTTCTTC	CASSGTNHYEQFF
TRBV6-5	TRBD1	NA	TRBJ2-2	TGTGCCAGTCAGGGGGCGCGAACCGGGGAGCTGTTTTTT	CASQGARTGELFF
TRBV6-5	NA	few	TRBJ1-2	TGTGCCAGCAGTGACTCAGGGGTTTCTGGCTACACCTTC	CASSDSGVSGYTF
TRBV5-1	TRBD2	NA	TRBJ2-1	TGCGCCAGCAGCTTGGGACTAGCGGGAGGAATAAGCTCCTACAATGAGCAGTTCTTC	CASSLGLAGGISSYNEQFF
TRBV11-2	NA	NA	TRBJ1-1	TGTGCCAGCAGCTTTACAGGTATGAACACTGAAGCTTTCTTT	CASSFTGMNTEAFF
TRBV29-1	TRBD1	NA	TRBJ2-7	TGCAGCGCAGCCCGGGACAGGGGTTCCTACGAGCAGTACTTC	CSAARDRGSYEQYF
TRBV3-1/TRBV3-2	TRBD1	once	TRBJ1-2	TGTGCCAGCAGCCAAGATGGGGGACAGGGCCATTATGGCTACACCTTC	CASSQDGGQGHYGYTF
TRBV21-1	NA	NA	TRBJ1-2	TGTGCCAGCCTTAGGGACAGGGGGCAATATGGCTACACCTTC	CASLRDRGQYGYTF